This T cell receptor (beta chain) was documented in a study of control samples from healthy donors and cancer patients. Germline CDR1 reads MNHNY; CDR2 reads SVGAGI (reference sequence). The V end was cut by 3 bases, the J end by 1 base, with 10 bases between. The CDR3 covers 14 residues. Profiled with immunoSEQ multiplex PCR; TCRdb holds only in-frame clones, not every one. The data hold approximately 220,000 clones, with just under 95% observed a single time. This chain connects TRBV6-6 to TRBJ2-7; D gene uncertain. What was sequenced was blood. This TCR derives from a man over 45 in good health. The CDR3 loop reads CASSYGSLSYEQYF. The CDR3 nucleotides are TGTGCCAGCAGTTATGGTAGCTTATCCTACGAGCAGTACTTC.